These 6 T cell receptor beta chains came from one sample sequenced in a study of PD-1 blockade in classical Hodgkin lymphoma. The time point is: newly diagnosed, previously untreated cHL patient sample. The CD4+ T cells used were purified from thawed PBMCs through magnetic negative selection. Generated by immunoSEQ multiplex PCR, the TCRdb table keeps only in-frame clones and is missing some. This table has 20,000 to 25,000 clones, under 95% appearing once. Sequenced sample: CD4+ T cells from blood. The origin of the receptors is a human donor with classical Hodgkin lymphoma.

The chain carries TRBV30 and TRBJ2-5; 8 nucleotides align to TRBD2. With 5 bases clipped from V and 0 bases from J, the junction kept 5 bases outside the gene matches. Germline CDR1 is GTSNPN and CDR2 is SVGIG (reference sequence). The CDR3 contains 14 residues. For the CDR3, the DNA is TGTGCCTGGGGCAGCGGGGGACACCAAGAGACCCAGTACTTC. It encodes CAWGSGGHQETQYF.

This chain uses TRBV15 with TRBJ1-5; D is possibly TRBD1 (6 bases). Germline V gene sequence: CDR1 LNHNV, CDR2 YYDKDF (reference sequence). This CDR3 is built from 14 residues. V was cut by 1 base and J by 6 bases, with 10 bases left in between. The CDR3 here is CATSRGGASQPQHF. The CDR3 nucleotides read TGTGCCACCAGCAGAGGGGGGGCAAGTCAGCCCCAGCATTTT.

The rearrangement links TRBV5-4 to TRBJ2-3, with TRBD2 matching 9 bases. V was clipped by 3 bases and J by 4 bases; unmatched bases: 3. This CDR3 is built from 14 residues. The germline V gene encodes CDR1 SGHNT and CDR2 YYREEE (reference sequence). As DNA, the CDR3 is TGTGCCAGCAGCTCCGGGACTAGCCCAGATACGCAGTATTTT. Translated: CASSSGTSPDTQYF.

V is TRBV11-2 and J is TRBJ2-2, with TRBD2 as a possible D gene (5 bases). Germline CDR1 SGHAT, CDR2 FQNNGV. V was clipped by 8 bases and J by 0 bases, with 16 bases between them. This CDR3 has 16 amino acids. The CDR3: CASCQWKGANTGELFF. The DNA of the CDR3 is TGTGCCAGCTGCCAGTGGAAGGGAGCGAACACCGGGGAGCTGTTTTTT.

This chain connects TRBV2 to TRBJ2-5; D gene uncertain. This CDR3 comprises 14 residues. Germline lookup yields CDR1 SNHLY and CDR2 FYNNEI. V was shortened by 5 bases and J by 1 base, with 11 bases between the two germline ends. This CDR3 is CASSQMGVQETQYF. The DNA of the CDR3 is TGTGCCAGCAGTCAAATGGGTGTCCAAGAGACCCAGTACTTC.

The rearrangement links TRBV19 to TRBJ2-5; 8 bases match TRBD1. Gene TRBJ2-7 matches the end of the DNA better, so the J call may be wrong. The CDR3 extends over 15 amino acids. Germline V gives CDR1 LNHDA, CDR2 SQIVND (reference sequence). CDR3 loop: CASSTLRQGIYEQYF. For the CDR3, the DNA is TGTGCCAGTAGTACGCTCAGACAGGGGATCTACGAGCAGTACTTC.